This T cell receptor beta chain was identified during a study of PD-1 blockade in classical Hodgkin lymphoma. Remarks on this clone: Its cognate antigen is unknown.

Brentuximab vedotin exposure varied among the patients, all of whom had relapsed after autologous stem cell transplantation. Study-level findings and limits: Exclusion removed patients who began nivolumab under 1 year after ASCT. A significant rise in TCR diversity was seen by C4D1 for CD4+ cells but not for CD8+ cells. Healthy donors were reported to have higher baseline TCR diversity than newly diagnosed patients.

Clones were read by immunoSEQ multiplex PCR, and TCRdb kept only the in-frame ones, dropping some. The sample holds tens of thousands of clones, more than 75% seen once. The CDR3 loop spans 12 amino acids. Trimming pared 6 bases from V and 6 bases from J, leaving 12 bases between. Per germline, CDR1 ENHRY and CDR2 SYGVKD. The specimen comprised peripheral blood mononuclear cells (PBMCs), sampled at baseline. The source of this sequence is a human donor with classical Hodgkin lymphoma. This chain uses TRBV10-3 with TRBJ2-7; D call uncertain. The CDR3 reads CAISTYTSEQYF. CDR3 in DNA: TGTGCCATCAGCACGTACACCAGCGAGCAGTACTTC.